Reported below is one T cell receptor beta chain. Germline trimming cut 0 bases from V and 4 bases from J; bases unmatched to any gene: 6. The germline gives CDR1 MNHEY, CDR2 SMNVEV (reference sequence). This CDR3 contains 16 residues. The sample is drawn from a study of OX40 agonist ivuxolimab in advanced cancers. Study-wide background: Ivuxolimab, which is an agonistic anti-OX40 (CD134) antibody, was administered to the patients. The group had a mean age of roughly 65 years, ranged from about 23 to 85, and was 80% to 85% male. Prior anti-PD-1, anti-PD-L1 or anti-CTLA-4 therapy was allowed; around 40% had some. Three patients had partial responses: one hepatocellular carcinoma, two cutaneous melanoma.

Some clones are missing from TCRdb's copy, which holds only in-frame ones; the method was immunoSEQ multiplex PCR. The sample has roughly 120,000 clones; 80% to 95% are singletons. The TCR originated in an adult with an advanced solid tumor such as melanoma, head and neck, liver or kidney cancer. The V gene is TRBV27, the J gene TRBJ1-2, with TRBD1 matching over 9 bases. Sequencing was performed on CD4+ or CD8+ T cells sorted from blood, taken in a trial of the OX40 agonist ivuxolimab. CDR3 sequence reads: CASSLSFTGGFYGYTF. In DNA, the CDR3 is TGTGCCAGCAGTTTATCGTTTACAGGGGGCTTCTATGGCTACACCTTC.